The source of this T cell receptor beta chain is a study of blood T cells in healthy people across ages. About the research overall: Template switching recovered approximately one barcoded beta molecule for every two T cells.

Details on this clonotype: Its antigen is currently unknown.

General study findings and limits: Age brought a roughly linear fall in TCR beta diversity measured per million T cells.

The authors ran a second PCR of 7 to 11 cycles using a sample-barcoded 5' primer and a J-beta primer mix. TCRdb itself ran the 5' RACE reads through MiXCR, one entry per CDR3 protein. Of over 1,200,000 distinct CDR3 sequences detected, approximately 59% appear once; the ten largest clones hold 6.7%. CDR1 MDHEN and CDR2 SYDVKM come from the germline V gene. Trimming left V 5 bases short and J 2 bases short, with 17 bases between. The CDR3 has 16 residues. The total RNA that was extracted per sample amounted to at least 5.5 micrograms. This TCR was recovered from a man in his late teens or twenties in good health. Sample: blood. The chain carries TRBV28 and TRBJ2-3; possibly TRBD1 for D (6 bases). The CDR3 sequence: CASSHTRQAYTDTQYF. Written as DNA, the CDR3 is TGTGCCAGCAGTCACACACGACAGGCCTACACAGATACGCAGTATTTT.